This T cell receptor (beta chain) was captured in a study of T cells after yellow fever vaccination. Germline V gene data show CDR1 as ENHRY and CDR2 as SYGVKD. This CDR3 has 18 residues. J was trimmed by 2 bases and V by 0 bases; bases with no gene match: 8. On this clonotype itself: Its specificity is unknown.

TCRdb re-analysed the 5' RACE reads in MiXCR, keeping a single row per CDR3 protein. The sample has 120,000 or so distinct CDR3 sequences; about 15% are singletons. Findings of the study overall: Booster samples showed a return of most primary-vaccination clones (under 98% CD4, approximately 90% CD8). It was a weaker secondary response, yet one that peaked faster, at day 5 versus 15.

V is TRBV10-3 and J is TRBJ2-5; 11 nucleotides match TRBD1. The sequences come from CD8+ T cells sorted from PBMCs, collected 5 days after the yellow fever booster vaccination. This receptor was identified in a man aged 18 to 29 who received the YFV17D yellow fever vaccine. This chain's CDR3 is CAISESGPGTGGQETQYF. The CDR3 DNA reads as TGTGCCATCAGTGAGTCGGGCCCCGGGACAGGGGGTCAAGAGACCCAGTACTTC.